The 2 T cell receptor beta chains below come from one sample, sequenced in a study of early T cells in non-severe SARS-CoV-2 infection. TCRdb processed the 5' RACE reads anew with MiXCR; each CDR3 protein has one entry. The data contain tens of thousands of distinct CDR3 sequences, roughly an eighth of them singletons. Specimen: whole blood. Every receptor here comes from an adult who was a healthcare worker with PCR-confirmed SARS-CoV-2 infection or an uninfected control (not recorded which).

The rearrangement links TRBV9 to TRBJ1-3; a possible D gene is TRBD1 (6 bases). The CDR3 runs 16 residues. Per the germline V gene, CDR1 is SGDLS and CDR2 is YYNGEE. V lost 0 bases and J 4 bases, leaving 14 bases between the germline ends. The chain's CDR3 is CASSVEGHSFGNTIYF. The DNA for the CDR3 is TGTGCCAGCAGCGTAGAGGGACACTCCTTCGGAAACACCATATATTTT.

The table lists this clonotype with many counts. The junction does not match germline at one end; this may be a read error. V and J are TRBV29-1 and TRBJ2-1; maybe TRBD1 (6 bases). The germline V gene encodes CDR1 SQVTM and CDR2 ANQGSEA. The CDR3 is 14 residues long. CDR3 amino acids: CSVEGGRGYNEQFF. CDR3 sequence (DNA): TGCAGCGTGGAAGGGGGTCGGGGCTACAATGAGCAGTTCTTC.